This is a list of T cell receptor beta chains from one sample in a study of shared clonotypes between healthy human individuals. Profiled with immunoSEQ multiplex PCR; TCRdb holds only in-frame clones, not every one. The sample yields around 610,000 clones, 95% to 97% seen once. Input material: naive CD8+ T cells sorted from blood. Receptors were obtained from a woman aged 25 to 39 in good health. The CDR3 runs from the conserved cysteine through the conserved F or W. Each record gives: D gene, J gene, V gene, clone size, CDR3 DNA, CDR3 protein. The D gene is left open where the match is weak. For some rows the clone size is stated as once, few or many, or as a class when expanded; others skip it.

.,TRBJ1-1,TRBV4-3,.,TGCGCCAGCAGCCTTAACACTGAAGCTTTCTTT,CASSLNTEAFF
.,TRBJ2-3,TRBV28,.,TGTGCCAGCAGCCTCGTATCCTCCACAGATACGCAGTATTTT,CASSLVSSTDTQYF
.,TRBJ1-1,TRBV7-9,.,TGTGCCAGCAGCTCATACGGGGGGCTCGCTGAAGCTTTCTTT,CASSSYGGLAEAFF
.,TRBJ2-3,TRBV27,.,TGTGCCAGCAGTTTAACCAATGGAGATACGCAGTATTTT,CASSLTNGDTQYF
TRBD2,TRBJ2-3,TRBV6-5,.,TGTGCCAGCAGTTACGCCGGGAGGTCCCGTGATACGCAGTATTTT,CASSYAGRSRDTQYF
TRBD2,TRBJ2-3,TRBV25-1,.,TGTGCCAGCAGTGCCTCGGGGACTAGCGGGAGTTGGGATACGCAGTATTTT,CASSASGTSGSWDTQYF
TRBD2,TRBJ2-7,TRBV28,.,TGTGCCAGCAGTTTTGCGCCGGGACTAGCGGCCTACGAGCAGTACTTC,CASSFAPGLAAYEQYF
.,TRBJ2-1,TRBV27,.,TGTGCCAGCAGTCTCGGGAGCTCCTACAATGAGCAGTTCTTC,CASSLGSSYNEQFF
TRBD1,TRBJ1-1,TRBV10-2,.,TGCGCCAGCAGTGAACAGGGGGTTACTGAAGCTTTCTTT,CASSEQGVTEAFF
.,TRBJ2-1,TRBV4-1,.,TGCGCCAGCAGCCAAGAACTTAGCGATGAGCAGTTCTTC,CASSQELSDEQFF
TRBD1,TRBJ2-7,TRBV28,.,TGTGCCAGCAGTTCCTACAGGGGGCAAACCTACGAGCAGTACTTC,CASSSYRGQTYEQYF
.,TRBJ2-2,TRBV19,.,TGTGCCAGTAGTACAGGAGTAGGAACCGGGGAGCTGTTTTTT,CASSTGVGTGELFF
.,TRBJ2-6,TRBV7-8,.,TGTGCCAGCAGCTTAGTCTTTTTATCTGGGGCCAACGTCCTGACTTTC,CASSLVFLSGANVLTF
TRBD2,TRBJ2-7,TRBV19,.,TGTGCCAGTAGTATAATGAGCGGGACTGACTACGAGCAGTACTTC,CASSIMSGTDYEQYF
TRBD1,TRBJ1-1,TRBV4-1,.,TGCGCCAGCAGCCATGATAGGGGGCGACCCACTGAAGCTTTCTTT,CASSHDRGRPTEAFF
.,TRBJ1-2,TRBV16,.,TGTGCCAGCAACCGTGGCAGCAGGGTCTATGGCTACACCTTC,CASNRGSRVYGYTF
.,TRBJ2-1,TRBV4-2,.,TGTGCCAGCAGCCAAGGGTCGGGAACTCCCAATGAGCAGTTCTTC,CASSQGSGTPNEQFF
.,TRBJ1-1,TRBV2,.,TGTGCCAGCAGAATCAAGGGAAGTATCACTGAAGCTTTCTTT,CASRIKGSITEAFF
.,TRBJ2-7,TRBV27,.,TGTGCCAGCAGTCCCCTCGGGGGATACGAGCAGTACTTC,CASSPLGGYEQYF
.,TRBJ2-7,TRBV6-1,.,TGTGCCACAGCGCCGGTACGGGTACTTACCTACGAGCAGTACTTC,CATAPVRVLTYEQYF
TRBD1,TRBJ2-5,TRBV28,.,TGTGCCAGCAGGCCGGGACAGGGGGCCCTGGGGCGAGAGACCCAGTACTTC,CASRPGQGALGRETQYF
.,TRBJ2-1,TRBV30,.,TGTGCCTGGAGTGGTAGCGCAAGGCCCTACAATGAGCAGTTCTTC,CAWSGSARPYNEQFF
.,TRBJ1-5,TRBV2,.,TGTGCCAGCAGTGAAATATTCGAACGGAATAGCAATCAGCCCCAGCATTTT,CASSEIFERNSNQPQHF
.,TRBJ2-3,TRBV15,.,TGTGCCACCAGCAGAGATCGGGCAGGCACAGATACGCAGTATTTT,CATSRDRAGTDTQYF
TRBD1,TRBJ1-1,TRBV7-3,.,TGTGCCAGCAGCTTGTCAGGGGGGATGGTTGAAGCTTTCTTT,CASSLSGGMVEAFF
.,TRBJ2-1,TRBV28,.,TGTGCCAGCAGTTTCAGGGGTAGCTCCTACAATGAGCAGTTCTTC,CASSFRGSSYNEQFF
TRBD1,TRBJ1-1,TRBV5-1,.,TGCGCCAGCAGCCCCCGGGACAGGGTAGATCCCATGAACACTGAAGCTTTCTTT,CASSPRDRVDPMNTEAFF
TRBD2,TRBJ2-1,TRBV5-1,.,TGCGCCAGCAGCTTGGAACCGGGACTAGCCAATGAGCAGTTCTTC,CASSLEPGLANEQFF
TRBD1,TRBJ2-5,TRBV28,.,TGTGCCAGCAGTTTTAGGTCCCGGGACAGGGGGCAAGAGACCCAGTACTTC,CASSFRSRDRGQETQYF
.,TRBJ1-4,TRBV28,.,TGTGCCAGCAGTTTATCGCCCGCCGGGGGTGGGTCGACTAATGAAAAACTGTTTTTT,CASSLSPAGGGSTNEKLFF
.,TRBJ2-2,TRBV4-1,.,TGCGCCAGCAGCCAGACAAAGGGGGAGGGCACCGGGGAGCTGTTTTTT,CASSQTKGEGTGELFF
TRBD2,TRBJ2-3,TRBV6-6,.,TGTGCCAGCAGTTACGGGACTAGTGGCACAGATACGCAGTATTTT,CASSYGTSGTDTQYF
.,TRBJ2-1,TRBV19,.,TGTGCCAGTAGTACATCCCCGCTCAATGAGCAGTTCTTC,CASSTSPLNEQFF
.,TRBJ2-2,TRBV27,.,TGTGCCAGCACCGCCCATAAGGGGGGCACCGGGGAGCTGTTTTTT,CASTAHKGGTGELFF
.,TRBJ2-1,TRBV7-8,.,TGTGCCAGCAGCCACCAATCCAATGAGCAGTTCTTC,CASSHQSNEQFF
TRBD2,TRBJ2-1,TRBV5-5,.,TGTGCCAGCAGCTTCTATTCTAGCGGGAGGAGGAATGAGCAGTTCTTC,CASSFYSSGRRNEQFF
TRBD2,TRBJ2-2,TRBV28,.,TGTGCCAGCAGTTTCCCAACCGGGACTAGCGGGAGTATCAATTCTGCCGGGGAGCTGTTTTTT,CASSFPTGTSGSINSAGELFF
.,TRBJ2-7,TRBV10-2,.,TGCGCCAGCAGCCAGGGAAACGAGCAGTACTTC,CASSQGNEQYF
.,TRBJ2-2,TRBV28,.,TGTGCCAGCAGCCCCCCCGGGACATCGAACACCGGGGAGCTGTTTTTT,CASSPPGTSNTGELFF
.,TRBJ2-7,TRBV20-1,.,TGCAGTACCCTAGACGGCCACGAGCAGTACTTC,CSTLDGHEQYF
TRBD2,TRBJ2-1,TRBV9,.,TGTGCCAGCAGCGTTAGCGGGGCGCCGACAAATGAGCAGTTCTTC,CASSVSGAPTNEQFF
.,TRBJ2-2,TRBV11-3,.,TGTGCCAGCAGCTTAGGCTGGGGGGAGCTGTTTTTT,CASSLGWGELFF
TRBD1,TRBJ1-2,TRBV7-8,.,TGTGCCAGCAGCCTCAAACCACCTCAGGGGGCTGCTAACTATGGCTACACCTTC,CASSLKPPQGAANYGYTF
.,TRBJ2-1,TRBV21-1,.,TGTGCCAGCAGCGAACGGGGTTCTCCCAATGAGCAGTTCTTC,CASSERGSPNEQFF
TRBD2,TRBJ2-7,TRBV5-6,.,TGTGCCAGCAGCTTGGGGGGACTAGCGGGATCCGAGCAGTACTTC,CASSLGGLAGSEQYF
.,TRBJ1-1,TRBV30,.,TGTGCCTGGAGTGACAGGGTGGATTTGATTGGTGAAGCTTTCTTT,CAWSDRVDLIGEAFF
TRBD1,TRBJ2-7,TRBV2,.,TGTGCCAGGGGGGACAGTCTTGGGGAGCAGTACTTC,CARGDSLGEQYF
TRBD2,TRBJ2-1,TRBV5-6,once,TGTGCCAGCAGCCCTGGGGGACTAGCGGATGAGCAGTTCTTC,CASSPGGLADEQFF
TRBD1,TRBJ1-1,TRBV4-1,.,TGCGCCAGCAGCCCCCGGACAGGTGGAAGGGCTTTCTTT,CASSPRTGGRAFF
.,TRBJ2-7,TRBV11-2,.,TGTGCCAGCATCGCCCCGAAGGGAAGGGGGAATTCCTACGAGCAGTACTTC,CASIAPKGRGNSYEQYF
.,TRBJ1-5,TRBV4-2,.,TGTGCCAGCAGATCCCGGGACGGGGGTTTGGAGCCCCAGCATTTT,CASRSRDGGLEPQHF
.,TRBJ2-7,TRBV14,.,TGTGCCAGCAGCCAAACGACTATCTCCTACGAGCAGTACTTC,CASSQTTISYEQYF